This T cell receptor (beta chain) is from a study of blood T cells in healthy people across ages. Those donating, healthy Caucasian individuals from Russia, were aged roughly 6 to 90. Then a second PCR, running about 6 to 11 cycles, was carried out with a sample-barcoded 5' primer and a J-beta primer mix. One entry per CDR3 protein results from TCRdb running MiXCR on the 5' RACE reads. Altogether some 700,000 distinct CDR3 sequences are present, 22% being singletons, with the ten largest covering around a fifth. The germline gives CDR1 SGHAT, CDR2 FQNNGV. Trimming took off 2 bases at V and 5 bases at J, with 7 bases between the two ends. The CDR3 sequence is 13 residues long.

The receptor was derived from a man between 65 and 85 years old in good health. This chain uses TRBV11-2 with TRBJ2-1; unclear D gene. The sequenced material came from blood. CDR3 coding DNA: TGTGCCAGCAGCTTAAGCCCCCACAATGAGCAGTTCTTC. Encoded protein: CASSLSPHNEQFF. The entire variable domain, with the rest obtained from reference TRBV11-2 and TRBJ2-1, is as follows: EAGVAQSPRYKIIEKRQSVAFWCNPISGHATLYWYQQILGQGPKLLIQFQNNGVVDDSQLPKDRFSAERLKGVDSTLKIQPAKLEDSAVYLCASSLSPHNEQFFGPGTRLTVL.